Listed below are T cell receptor beta chains from one sample, sequenced in a study of blood T cell repertoires in COVID-19. TCRdb's table, derived via immunoSEQ multiplex PCR, lists solely in-frame clones and lacks some. The sample yields some 140,000 clones, 80% to 85% seen once. The sample was peripheral blood. The receptors here all came from a man aged 55 to 70 with acute or convalescent COVID-19. The conserved cysteine and the conserved F or W are not part of the CDR3 here.

10	TRBV10-2	TRBJ1-1	ASRGANTEAF
13	TRBV7-7	TRBJ2-5	ASSQRDRVGETQY
14	TRBV24-1	TRBJ2-1	ATGGGTSPGLNEQF
10	TRBV9	TRBJ1-2	ASSAGGFGYT
12	TRBV2	TRBJ2-2	ASRTSSNTGELF
11	TRBV12-3/TRBV12-4	TRBJ2-1	ASSLARNDEQF
13	TRBV19	TRBJ2-7	ASSSSGTRGDEQY
11	TRBV28	TRBJ1-1	ASSRQGGPEAF
11	TRBV5-1	TRBJ1-6	ASSLQMERPLH
12	TRBV7-8	TRBJ1-2	ASSLGGSAKGYT
13	TRBV11-2	TRBJ2-1	ASSRFLELYNEQF
16	TRBV5-1	TRBJ1-5	ASSQLPVGACSNQPQH
15	TRBV5-6	TRBJ2-7	ASSNVIQQGLLGEQY
10	TRBV12-3/TRBV12-4	TRBJ2-1	ASSLGGDEQF
14	TRBV5-4	TRBJ2-3	ASSSNSGPSTDTQY
12	TRBV29-1	TRBJ2-1	SVSGTSGENEQF
13	TRBV5-6	TRBJ1-5	ASSGYRGQGQPQH
15	TRBV7-3	TRBJ2-2	ASSPGTRSRDTGELF
15	TRBV11-3	TRBJ2-2	ASSLYPSGSGAGELF
16	TRBV5-1	TRBJ2-6	ASSLLTGTTSGANVLT
15	TRBV6-1	TRBJ1-6	ASSERWAGGLNSPLH